This record covers a single T cell receptor (beta chain). Its target is unknown. This sample is part of a study of OX40 agonist ivuxolimab in advanced cancers. Study context: An agonistic anti-OX40 (CD134) antibody, ivuxolimab, was used to treat the patients. Study-wide results and caveats: Both blood CD4+ and CD8+ T cells showed clonal growth by week 6 at 0.1 to 3.0 mg/kg.

Method: immunoSEQ multiplex PCR; TCRdb's copy keeps in-frame clones and lacks some. The sample has 55,000 to 75,000 clones; about 91% are singletons. CDR3 length: 15 residues. The V gene lost 1 base and the J gene lost 2 bases, with 12 bases spanning the gap. The germline CDR1 and CDR2 sequences are SNHLY and FYNNEI. The receptor was isolated from an adult with an advanced solid tumor such as melanoma, head and neck, liver or kidney cancer. V gene TRBV2 combines with J gene TRBJ2-7; the D gene is possibly TRBD2 (6 bases). The source was CD4+ or CD8+ T cells sorted from blood, collected in a trial of the OX40 agonist ivuxolimab. Here the CDR3 reads CASSEDMAGTYEQYF. The DNA for the CDR3 is TGTGCCAGCAGTGAAGACATGGCGGGGACCTACGAGCAGTACTTC.